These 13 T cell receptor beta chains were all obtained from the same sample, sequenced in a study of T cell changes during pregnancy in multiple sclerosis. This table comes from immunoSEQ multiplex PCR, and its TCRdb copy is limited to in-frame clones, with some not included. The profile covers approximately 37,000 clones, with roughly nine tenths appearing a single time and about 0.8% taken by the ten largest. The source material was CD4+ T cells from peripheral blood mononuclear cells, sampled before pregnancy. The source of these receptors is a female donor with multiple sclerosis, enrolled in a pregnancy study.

CDR3 residues: CASHRQDNYGYTF. CDR3 DNA: TGTGCCAGTCATAGGCAGGATAACTATGGCTACACCTTC. The chain joins TRBV19 to TRBJ1-2; D is ambiguous. Looked up from germline, CDR1 is LNHDA and CDR2 is SQIVND (reference sequence). V dropped 8 bases and J dropped 1 base, with 11 bases sitting between them. The CDR3 is 13 amino acids. Based on the CDR3 plus reference TRBV19 and TRBJ1-2, the full variable domain is DGGITQSPKYLFRKEGQNVTLSCEQNLNHDAMYWYRQDPGQGLRLIYYSQIVNDFQKGDIAEGYSVSREKKESFPLTVTSAQKNPTAFYLCASHRQDNYGYTFGSGTRLTVV.

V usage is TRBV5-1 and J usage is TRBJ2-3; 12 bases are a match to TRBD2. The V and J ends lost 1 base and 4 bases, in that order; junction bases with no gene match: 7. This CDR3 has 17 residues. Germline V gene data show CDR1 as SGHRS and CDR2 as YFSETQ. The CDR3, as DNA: TGCGCCAGCAGCTTGCCGCGTCTAGCGGGAGGGCCAGATACGCAGTATTTT. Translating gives CASSLPRLAGGPDTQYF. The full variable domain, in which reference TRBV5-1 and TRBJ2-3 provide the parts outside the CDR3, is KAGVTQTPRYLIKTRGQQVTLSCSPISGHRSVSWYQQTPGQGLQFLFEYFSETQRNKGNFPGRFSGRQFSNSRSEMNVSTLELGDSALYLCASSLPRLAGGPDTQYFGPGTRLTVL.

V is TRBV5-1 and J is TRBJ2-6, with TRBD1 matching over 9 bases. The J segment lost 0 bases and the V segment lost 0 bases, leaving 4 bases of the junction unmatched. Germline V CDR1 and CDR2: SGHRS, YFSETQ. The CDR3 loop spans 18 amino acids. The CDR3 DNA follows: TGCGCCAGCAGCTTGGTAGGGACAGGGAACTCTGGGGCCAACGTCCTGACTTTC. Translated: CASSLVGTGNSGANVLTF.

CDR3 sequence reads: CASSRESSTDTQYF. CDR3 DNA: TGTGCCAGCAGTCGAGAGTCTAGCACAGATACGCAGTATTTT. The V gene is TRBV6-5, the J gene TRBJ2-3; D is uncertain. CDR3 length: 14 amino acids. Deletions cut 5 bases from V and 0 bases from J, with 9 bases between. CDR1 is MNHEY, CDR2 SVGAGI, per germline.

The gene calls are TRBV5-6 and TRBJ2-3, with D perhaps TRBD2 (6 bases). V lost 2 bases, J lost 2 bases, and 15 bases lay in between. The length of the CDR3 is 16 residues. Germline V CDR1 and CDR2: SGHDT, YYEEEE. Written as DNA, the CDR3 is TGTGCCAGCAGCTTTCTTCGCGGGAAGAACACAGATACGCAGTATTTT. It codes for CASSFLRGKNTDTQYF.

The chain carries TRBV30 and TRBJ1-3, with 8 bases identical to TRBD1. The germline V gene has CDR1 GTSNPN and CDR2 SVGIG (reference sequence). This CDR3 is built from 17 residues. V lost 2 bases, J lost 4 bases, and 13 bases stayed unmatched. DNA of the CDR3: TGTGCCTGGAGTAAGACCGGACAGGGACTGGGGGGAAACACCATATATTTT. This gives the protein CAWSKTGQGLGGNTIYF.

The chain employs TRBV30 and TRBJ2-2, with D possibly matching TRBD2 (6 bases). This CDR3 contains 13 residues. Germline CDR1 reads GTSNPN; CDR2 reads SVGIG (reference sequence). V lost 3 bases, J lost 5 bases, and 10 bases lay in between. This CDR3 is CAWSDRGTGELFF. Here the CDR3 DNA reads TGTGCCTGGAGCGATCGGGGGACCGGGGAGCTGTTTTTT.

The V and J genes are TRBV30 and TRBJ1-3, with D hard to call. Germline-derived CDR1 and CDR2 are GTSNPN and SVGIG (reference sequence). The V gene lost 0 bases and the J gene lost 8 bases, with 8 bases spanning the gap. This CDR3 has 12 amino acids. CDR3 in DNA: TGTGCCTGGAGTGTGGGGAGGGACACCATATATTTT. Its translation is CAWSVGRDTIYF.

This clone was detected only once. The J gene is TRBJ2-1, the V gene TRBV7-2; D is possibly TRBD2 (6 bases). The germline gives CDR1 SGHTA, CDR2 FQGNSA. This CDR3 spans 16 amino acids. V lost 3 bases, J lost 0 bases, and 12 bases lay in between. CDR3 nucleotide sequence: TGTGCCAGCAGCTTTAAAGCGGGTTTCTCCTACAATGAGCAGTTCTTC. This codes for CASSFKAGFSYNEQFF.

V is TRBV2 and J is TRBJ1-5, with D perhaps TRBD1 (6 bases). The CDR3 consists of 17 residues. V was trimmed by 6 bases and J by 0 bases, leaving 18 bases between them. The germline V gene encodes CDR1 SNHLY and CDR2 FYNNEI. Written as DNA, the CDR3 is TGTGCCAGCAGCCCCGGCACAGGGCATTATAGCAATCAGCCCCAGCATTTT. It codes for CASSPGTGHYSNQPQHF.

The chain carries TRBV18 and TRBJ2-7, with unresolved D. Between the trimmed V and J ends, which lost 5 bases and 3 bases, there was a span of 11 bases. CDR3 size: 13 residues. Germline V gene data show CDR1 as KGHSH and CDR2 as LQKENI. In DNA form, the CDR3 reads TGTGCCAGCTCAGCTCAGGCCATCTACGAGCAGTACTTC. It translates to CASSAQAIYEQYF.

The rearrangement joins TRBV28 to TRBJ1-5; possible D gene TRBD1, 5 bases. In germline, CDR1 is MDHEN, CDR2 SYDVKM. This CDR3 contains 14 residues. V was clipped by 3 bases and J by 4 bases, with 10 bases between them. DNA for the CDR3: TGTGCCAGCAGTTTGGGGGGATCTAATCAGCCCCAGCATTTT. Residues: CASSLGGSNQPQHF.

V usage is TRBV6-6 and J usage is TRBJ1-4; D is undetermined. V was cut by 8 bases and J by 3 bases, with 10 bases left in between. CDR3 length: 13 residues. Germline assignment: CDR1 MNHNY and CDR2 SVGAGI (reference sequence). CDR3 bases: TGTGCCAGCTGCCCCTCGGCTAATGAAAAACTGTTTTTT. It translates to CASCPSANEKLFF.